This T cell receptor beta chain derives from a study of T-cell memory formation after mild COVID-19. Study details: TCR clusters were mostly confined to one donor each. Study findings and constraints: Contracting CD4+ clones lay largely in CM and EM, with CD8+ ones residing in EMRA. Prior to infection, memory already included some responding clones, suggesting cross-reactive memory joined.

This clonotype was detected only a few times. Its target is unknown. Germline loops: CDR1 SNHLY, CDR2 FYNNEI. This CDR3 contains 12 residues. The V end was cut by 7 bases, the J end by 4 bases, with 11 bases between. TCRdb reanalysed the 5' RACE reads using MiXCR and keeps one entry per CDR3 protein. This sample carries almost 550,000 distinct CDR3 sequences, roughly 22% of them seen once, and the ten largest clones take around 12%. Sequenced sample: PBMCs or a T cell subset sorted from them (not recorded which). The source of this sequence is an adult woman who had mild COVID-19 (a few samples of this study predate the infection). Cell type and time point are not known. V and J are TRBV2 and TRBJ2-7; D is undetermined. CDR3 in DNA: TGTGCCAGCACGAGAGGCCGTTACGAGCAGTACTTC. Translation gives CASTRGRYEQYF.